This T cell receptor beta chain came from a study of vaccination effects on CD4 cells after COVID-19. The overall study: Samples collected post-vaccine were obtained a median of 72 days after the second dose. The researchers cultured roughly 2.2 million PBMC per well with approximately 10 IU/ml IL-2 and around 9.5 ug/ml peptides.

The CDR3 is made up of 16 amino acids. The germline V gene encodes CDR1 LGHDT and CDR2 YNNKEL (reference sequence). Trimming took 0 bases from V and 10 from J; bases not matched to a gene: 8. Culture lasted approximately 10 days before CD4+ T cell isolation. Participants completed two doses of the BNT162b2 or mRNA-1273 vaccine. Worth noting for this clone: The antigen is not known.

Profiled with immunoSEQ multiplex PCR; TCRdb holds only in-frame clones, not every one. There are about 73,000 clones in the sample; around 73% occur only once, and less than 2.5% lies in the top ten. V is TRBV3-1 (or the pseudogene TRBV3-2) and J is TRBJ1-6; 8 bases align to TRBD1. This material consisted of CD4+ T cells from PBMCs cultured without peptide, taken after COVID-19 vaccination. The source is a human donor who received a COVID-19 vaccine. CDR3 amino acids: CASSQDWGRGPSPLHF. The CDR3 bases are TGTGCCAGCAGCCAAGATTGGGGCAGGGGGCCCTCACCCCTCCACTTT.